This T cell receptor (beta chain) was observed in a study of identical twins. Study-wide findings and caveats: An excess of low generation probability was shown by twin-shared out-of-frame alpha sequences.

From germline, CDR1 is DFQATT and CDR2 SNEGSKA (reference sequence). Trimming took off 4 bases at V and 6 bases at J, with 10 bases between the two ends. CDR3 length: 13 residues. TCRdb analysed the 5' RACE reads with MiXCR anew, one entry per CDR3 protein. The sample lists about 690,000 distinct CDR3 sequences, roughly 6% occurring once. This clonotype showed up many times. Its antigen remains unidentified. This TCR was sampled from a man younger than 35 in good health. This chain uses TRBV20-1 with TRBJ1-6; no definite D call. The sample consisted of naive T cells sorted from blood. The CDR3 is CSAMADPNSPLHF. DNA for the CDR3: TGCAGTGCTATGGCGGACCCTAATTCACCCCTCCACTTT.